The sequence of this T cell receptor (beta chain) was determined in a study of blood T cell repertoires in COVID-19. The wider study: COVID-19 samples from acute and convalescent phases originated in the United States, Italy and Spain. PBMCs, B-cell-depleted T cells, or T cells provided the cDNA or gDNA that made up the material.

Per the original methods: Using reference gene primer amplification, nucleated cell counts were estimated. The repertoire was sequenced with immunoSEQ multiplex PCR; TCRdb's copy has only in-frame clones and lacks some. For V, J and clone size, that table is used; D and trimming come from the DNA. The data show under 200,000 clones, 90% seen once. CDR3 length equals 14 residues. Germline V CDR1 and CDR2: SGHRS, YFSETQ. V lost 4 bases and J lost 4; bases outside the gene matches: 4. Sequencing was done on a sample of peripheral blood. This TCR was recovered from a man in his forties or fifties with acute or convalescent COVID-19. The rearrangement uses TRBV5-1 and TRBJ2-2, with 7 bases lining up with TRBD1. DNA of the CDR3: TGCGCCAGCAGCCGGGACAGTAGCACCGGGGAGCTGTTTTTT. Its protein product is CASSRDSSTGELFF.